These T cell receptor beta chains were read from a single sample in a study of memory CD4+ T cells and cytomegalovirus serostatus. The method was immunoSEQ multiplex PCR; TCRdb's version includes in-frame clones alone and lacks a portion of them. Of fewer than 40,000 clones detected, around 79% appear once; the ten largest clones hold 5.3%. The specimen sequenced was memory CD4+ T cells from blood. The receptors here all came from an adult in good health and CMV-seropositive. CDR3s include the opening cysteine and the closing phenylalanine or tryptophan. A clone size is listed for some rows: how often the clone was seen (once, few, many), or a class if it is expanded.

V gene	clone size	J gene	CDR3 protein
TRBV4-1	few	TRBJ2-2	CASSQGSTSGYTGELFF
TRBV7-2	NA	TRBJ1-5	CASSLALGQPQHF
TRBV19	few	TRBJ2-5	CASSMGRAETQYF
TRBV4-3	NA	TRBJ2-3	CASSQDTATDTQYF
TRBV2	NA	TRBJ2-5	CASSVGLEETQYF
TRBV15	NA	TRBJ2-5	CATSGKGGMETQYF
TRBV2	NA	TRBJ1-5	CASSGRTGEVLGNQPQHF
TRBV11-2	few	TRBJ2-7	CASSFTFTLTEQYF
TRBV9	NA	TRBJ1-2	CASSVARAGGTNYGYTF
TRBV10-3	NA	TRBJ2-1	CAISEEREYNEQFF
TRBV29-1	NA	TRBJ1-1	CSVDAVNTEAFF
TRBV7-6	NA	TRBJ2-1	CASSLAANNEQFF
TRBV10-3	NA	TRBJ2-7	CAISVGRAEGEQYF
TRBV2	NA	TRBJ2-7	CASWDGYYEQYF
TRBV18	NA	TRBJ1-4	CASSLDRGREKLFF
TRBV27	NA	TRBJ1-2	CASSSAGYGYTF
TRBV6-1	NA	TRBJ1-1	CASRDFGLNTEAFF
TRBV5-1	once	TRBJ2-1	CASTPGSEYNEQFF
TRBV5-1	NA	TRBJ2-3	CASSLPEQGVGDTQYF
TRBV4-3	NA	TRBJ1-2	CASSQERGTRSGYTF
TRBV7-9	NA	TRBJ2-7	CASSYGLAGAAYEQYF
TRBV4-3	few	TRBJ2-1	CASSQVSSSNEQFF
TRBV28	NA	TRBJ1-1	CASSFGPNTEAFF
TRBV18	NA	TRBJ1-4	CASSEGVVEKLFF
TRBV6-1	NA	TRBJ2-7	CASGERENYEQYF
TRBV7-2	once	TRBJ2-3	CASSLAGLASDTQYF
TRBV4-1	NA	TRBJ1-3	CASRPTGTGGGNTIYF
TRBV6-6	NA	TRBJ2-1	CASSKKSYNEQFF
TRBV7-2	NA	TRBJ1-3	CASSSTHQVGNTIYF
TRBV5-4	NA	TRBJ2-1	CASSRGASGSSYNEQFF
TRBV6-1	NA	TRBJ1-3	CASRGPGNTIYF
TRBV5-6	once	TRBJ1-2	CASSPPPGGSGGYTF
TRBV5-6	NA	TRBJ2-7	CASSFLGTGVYEQYF
TRBV7-2	NA	TRBJ2-1	CASSLRFGGGHNEQFF
TRBV4-3	NA	TRBJ1-1	CASSQEAGSLEAFF
TRBV2	NA	TRBJ2-7	CASGVGTHEQYF
TRBV10-3	few	TRBJ2-2	CAISESTSGAGELFF
TRBV10-3	NA	TRBJ1-1	CAISESKGVGTEAFF
TRBV20-1	NA	TRBJ2-1	CSAEGRGATFF
TRBV6-4	NA	TRBJ2-1	CASSPDSGGYNEQFF
TRBV15	NA	TRBJ1-6	CATSSESGSPLHF
TRBV28	NA	TRBJ1-2	CASSSPGAGYTF
TRBV5-1	NA	TRBJ2-1	CASSSLVAGDYNEQFF
TRBV4-1	few	TRBJ1-3	CASSQGGGLRYSGNTIYF
TRBV5-5	NA	TRBJ1-5	CASSFSTGNQPQHF
TRBV7-2	NA	TRBJ1-2	CASSQRSRLYTF
TRBV4-3	NA	TRBJ1-1	CASSQGELAVRTEAFF
TRBV7-9	few	TRBJ2-2	CASSLGTGGNTGELFF
TRBV9	NA	TRBJ2-2	CASSREMGGELFF
TRBV28	NA	TRBJ1-5	CASSFTGVQPQHF
TRBV11-2	once	TRBJ2-5	CASTLGGDLNETQYF
TRBV19	NA	TRBJ2-3	CASSIGGGSGTDTQYF
TRBV4-1	once	TRBJ1-2	CASSQDLERGYTF
TRBV4-2	NA	TRBJ1-2	CASSQVMGAQGYTF
TRBV7-8	few	TRBJ2-7	CASGASYEQYF
TRBV4-3	medium-sized	TRBJ1-5	CASSQDNHQPQHF
TRBV5-5	once	TRBJ2-5	CASSLNPTSLETQYF
TRBV4-3	NA	TRBJ2-1	CASSPEGGAANEQFF